This paragraph covers one T cell receptor (beta chain) sequence. Its target is unknown. Profiled with immunoSEQ multiplex PCR; TCRdb holds only in-frame clones, not every one. This table has about 45,000 clones, roughly 88% appearing once. Trimming left V 6 bases short and J 4 bases short, with 15 bases between. Germline-derived CDR1 and CDR2 are SQVTM and ANQGSEA. The CDR3 runs 14 residues. This specimen belongs to a study of OX40 agonist ivuxolimab in advanced cancers. Findings and caveats of the study: Certain nonresponders additionally had low normalized T-cell clonal expansion. By week 6 at 0.1 to 3.0 mg/kg, blood CD4+ and CD8+ T cells had expanded clonally. Expanded peripheral T cells had an undetermined antigen specificity.

With autoimmune disease history or systemic immunosuppression, patients were excluded. The rearrangement links TRBV29-1 to TRBJ2-2; tentative D call: TRBD2 (6 bases). This sequence originates from an adult with an advanced solid tumor such as melanoma, head and neck, liver or kidney cancer. This material consisted of CD4+ or CD8+ T cells sorted from blood, taken in a trial of the OX40 agonist ivuxolimab. CDR3 region: CSVVREFGTGELFF. The CDR3 bases are TGCAGCGTGGTTCGGGAGTTTGGCACCGGGGAGCTGTTTTTT.